These 27 T cell receptor beta chains came from one sample sequenced in a study of metastatic and nonmetastatic thyroid tumors. Patients had received no treatment of any kind before thyroid surgery. TCRdb re-clonotyped the PCR reads via MiXCR. Of about 4,000 clones in the sample, roughly 22% were seen once. The material sequenced was tumor tissue. The receptors here all came from a female donor with papillary thyroid cancer or a benign thyroid nodule (not recorded which). Some clones in this sample may be carry-over from other donors' samples.

J is TRBJ2-7 and V is TRBV5-1, with a weak D call TRBD1 (5 bases). The CDR3 runs 13 residues. CDR1 is SGHRS and CDR2 is YFSETQ in the germline V gene. V was shortened by 2 bases and J by 3 bases, with 9 bases between the two germline ends. For the CDR3, the DNA is TGCGCCAGCAGCTTCCGAACAGGCTACGAGCAGTACTTC. Translating it yields CASSFRTGYEQYF.

The chain is built from TRBV6-1 and TRBJ2-5, with a tentative D call TRBD1 (6 bases). The V gene lost 6 bases and the J gene lost 1 base, with 15 bases spanning the gap. CDR1 is MNHNS and CDR2 is SASEGT in the germline V gene. The CDR3 totals 15 residues. CDR3 coding DNA: TGTGCCAGCAGAGACGGCGGACAGTTCCAAGAGACCCAGTACTTC. Its translation: CASRDGGQFQETQYF.

V and J are TRBV4-2 and TRBJ2-7, with a tentative D call TRBD2 (5 bases). The CDR3 is 13 residues long. Trimming pared 4 bases from V and 6 bases from J, leaving 13 bases between. CDR1 and CDR2 from the germline V gene are LGHNA and YNFKEQ. Here the CDR3 DNA reads TGTGCCAGCAGCCGATTTCGGGGAGCCGAGCAGTACTTC. This encodes CASSRFRGAEQYF.

The chain recombines TRBV12-3 or TRBV12-4 with TRBJ1-6; possible D gene TRBD1, 6 bases. V gave up 6 bases and J gave up 2 bases, with 11 bases separating them. The CDR3 sequence is 15 residues long. DNA of the CDR3: TGTGCCAGCAGCCCAGGGGTCCCCTATAATTCACCCCTCCACTTT. It specifies CASSPGVPYNSPLHF.

This chain uses TRBV5-1 with TRBJ2-7, with 11 bases fitting TRBD2. CDR3 length: 15 amino acids. Per the germline V gene, CDR1 is SGHRS and CDR2 is YFSETQ. The V segment lost 4 bases and the J segment 5 bases; nucleotides outside the gene matches: 8. CDR3: CASSLVLAGAHEQYF. The CDR3 nucleotides read TGCGCCAGCAGCCTCGTACTAGCGGGAGCCCACGAGCAGTACTTC.

The V call is TRBV9, the J call TRBJ2-3; the D gene is possibly TRBD2 (6 bases). V was pared by 6 bases and J by 0 bases, with 8 bases between. CDR1 is SGDLS and CDR2 is YYNGEE in the germline V gene. This CDR3 region has 13 residues. The CDR3 nucleotides read TGTGCCAGCAACGGGGGTAGCACAGATACGCAGTATTTT. Translation gives CASNGGSTDTQYF.

This clone rates as large. This chain uses TRBV10-3 with TRBJ1-6; the D is unclear. The V end lost 5 bases, the J end lost 9 bases, and 14 bases lay between the germline ends. The CDR3 sequence is 14 residues long. From germline, CDR1 is ENHRY and CDR2 SYGVKD. CDR3 sequence (DNA): TGTGCCATCAGTACCAAAGGGTCTTCTTCACCCCTCCACTTT. Translated, it gives CAISTKGSSSPLHF.

This clone was counted ten times or more. The chain joins TRBV28 to TRBJ2-1; perhaps TRBD1 as D (6 bases). Trimming pared 6 bases from V and 0 bases from J, leaving 12 bases between. The germline gives CDR1 MDHEN, CDR2 SYDVKM. This CDR3 is built from 15 residues. The CDR3 reads CASRLGGSSYNEQFF. The CDR3 DNA sequence: TGTGCCAGCAGGTTAGGGGGTAGCTCCTACAATGAGCAGTTCTTC.

In its sample, this clone is medium-sized. V is TRBV15 and J is TRBJ1-2; no reliable D call. Per germline, CDR1 LNHNV and CDR2 YYDKDF (reference sequence). V dropped 0 bases and J dropped 5 bases, with 10 bases sitting between them. This CDR3 region has 14 residues. Here the CDR3 reads CATSRDLTTYGYTF. CDR3 nucleotide sequence: TGTGCCACCAGCAGAGATCTTACAACTTATGGCTACACCTTC. Using reference TRBV15 and TRBJ1-2 for the parts outside the CDR3, the full variable domain is DAMVIQNPRYQVTQFGKPVTLSCSQTLNHNVMYWYQQKSSQAPKLLFHYYDKDFNNEADTPDNFQSRRPNTSFCFLDIRSPGLGDTAMYLCATSRDLTTYGYTFGSGTRLTVV.

The chain is built from TRBV10-3 and TRBJ2-5; TRBD2 agrees at 10 bases. Germline lookup yields CDR1 ENHRY and CDR2 SYGVKD. The V gene end was trimmed by 0 bases and the J gene end by 1 base; junction bases not matched to a gene: 5. This CDR3 region has 17 residues. CDR3 bases: TGTGCCATCAGTGAGTCGATCAGACTAGCGGGCCAAGAGACCCAGTACTTC. Translation: CAISESIRLAGQETQYF.

This clone was counted ten times or more. The chain carries TRBV27 and TRBJ2-1; no definite D call. The V and J ends lost 8 bases and 3 bases respectively, with 11 bases between them. The CDR3 has 13 residues. Germline CDR1 MNHEY, CDR2 SMNVEV (reference sequence). The chain's CDR3 is CASRQTFYNEQFF. CDR3 bases: TGTGCCAGCCGTCAGACGTTCTACAATGAGCAGTTCTTC.

The rearrangement joins TRBV20-1 to TRBJ1-6; D call uncertain. V lost 0 bases and J lost 5, with 11 bases in between. The germline V gene encodes CDR1 DFQATT and CDR2 SNEGSKA (reference sequence). CDR3 size: 15 residues. The chain's CDR3 is CSARDLETDNSPLHF. In DNA form, the CDR3 reads TGCAGTGCTAGAGATCTAGAAACGGATAATTCACCCCTCCACTTT.

This clone is medium-sized in the sample. CDR3 loop: CSAPFRAANTEAFF. The CDR3 nucleotides read TGCAGTGCTCCTTTCCGGGCAGCCAACACTGAAGCTTTCTTT. The chain combines TRBV20-1 with TRBJ1-1; no clear D gene. V dropped 5 bases and J dropped 2 bases, with 15 bases sitting between them. The CDR3 loop spans 14 amino acids. CDR1 and CDR2 (germline): DFQATT, SNEGSKA (reference sequence).

The gene calls are TRBV6-1 and TRBJ2-1; D is possibly TRBD2 (6 bases). Germline V gives CDR1 MNHNS, CDR2 SASEGT. This CDR3 is built from 13 residues. The germline V and J ends were trimmed by 6 bases and 7 bases, with 13 bases remaining between them. In DNA, the CDR3 is TGTGCCAGCAGGGTAGACGGGAGTAATGAGCAGTTCTTC. Protein sequence: CASRVDGSNEQFF.

This clone counts as large (0.1 to 1%). The chain links TRBV2 to TRBJ1-1, with a weak D call TRBD1 (6 bases). The CDR3 is made up of 14 amino acids. Germline V gives CDR1 SNHLY, CDR2 FYNNEI. Trimming cost V 5 bases and J 5 bases, with 15 bases left between them. The chain's CDR3 is CASSPNLGATEAFF. As DNA, the CDR3 is TGTGCCAGCAGTCCAAATCTGGGGGCGACTGAAGCTTTCTTT.

This clone was counted ten times or more. V gene TRBV27 combines with J gene TRBJ1-6; D might be TRBD1 (6 bases). This CDR3 spans 17 amino acids. Between the trimmed V and J ends, which lost 3 bases and 4 bases, there was a span of 16 bases. In germline, CDR1 is MNHEY, CDR2 SMNVEV (reference sequence). The CDR3 DNA reads as TGTGCCAGCAGTTTCACGGGGGGCCGATGGTATAATTCACCCCTCCACTTT. Translated, it gives CASSFTGGRWYNSPLHF.

This clone is deemed medium-sized. The rearrangement joins TRBV10-3 to TRBJ1-2; weak D call: TRBD1 (5 bases). CDR3 length equals 14 residues. In germline, CDR1 is ENHRY, CDR2 SYGVKD. Trimming removed 7 bases at V and 5 bases at J, with 17 bases between. The CDR3 reads CAITNAGTSYGYTF. The DNA for the CDR3 is TGTGCCATCACTAACGCCGGGACGTCTTATGGCTACACCTTC.

This clone is medium-sized. The CDR3 bases are TGTGCCAGCAGCCCATCCGGGACACTAAACGGCTACACCTTC. It specifies CASSPSGTLNGYTF. V gene TRBV9 combines with J gene TRBJ1-2; D is perhaps TRBD1 (6 bases). The V and J ends lost 4 bases and 8 bases respectively, with 18 bases between them. Germline lookup yields CDR1 SGDLS and CDR2 YYNGEE. This CDR3 is built from 14 residues.

The V call is TRBV27, the J call TRBJ2-7; perhaps TRBD1 as D (5 bases). The CDR3 totals 15 residues. Germline V CDR1 and CDR2: MNHEY, SMNVEV (reference sequence). Trimming took off 4 bases at V and 5 bases at J, with 18 bases between the two ends. The CDR3 DNA follows: TGTGCCAGCAGTTCCCTGAGGCAGGGTGTCCACGAGCAGTACTTC. Amino acids: CASSSLRQGVHEQYF.

This clone was counted only a few times. The J gene is TRBJ2-3, the V gene TRBV20-1; no reliable D call. Germline V lookup: CDR1 DFQATT, CDR2 SNEGSKA (reference sequence). The CDR3 consists of 13 residues. V dropped 1 base and J dropped 1 base, with 6 bases sitting between them. The CDR3 DNA follows: TGCAGTGCTAGAGGGTGGGGCACAGATACGCAGTATTTT. Its protein product is CSARGWGTDTQYF.

By share, this clone counts as medium-sized (0.01 to 0.1%). The rearrangement uses TRBV12-3 or TRBV12-4 and TRBJ2-5, with 12 bases aligning to TRBD2. This CDR3 has 14 residues. The V and J ends lost 5 bases and 4 bases, in that order; junction bases with no gene match: 2. Here the CDR3 DNA reads TGTGCCAGCAGTGTGGGACTAGCGGGAGAGACCCAGTACTTC. Its protein is CASSVGLAGETQYF.

This clone has ten or more counts. This chain joins TRBV5-7 and TRBJ1-1; 7 nucleotides match TRBD1. Being an ORF, TRBV5-7 has a function that is uncertain. Trimming removed 1 base from V and 1 base from J; junction bases left unmatched: 10. The CDR3 loop spans 17 amino acids. DNA of the CDR3: TGTGCCAGCAGCTTGTATTTTAGGACAGGAGAGAACACTGAAGCTTTCTTT. This sequence encodes CASSLYFRTGENTEAFF.

This clone is termed medium-sized. V and J are TRBV4-1 and TRBJ1-2; D gene unclear. Germline V CDR1 and CDR2: MGHRA, YSYEKL. The CDR3 is made up of 14 amino acids. V was shortened by 2 bases and J by 4 bases, with 11 bases between the two germline ends. The CDR3 coding sequence is TGCGCCAGCAGCCAAATCATCAGCGGCTATGGCTACACCTTC. It encodes CASSQIISGYGYTF.

This clone has a handful of counts. For the CDR3, the DNA is TGTGCCAGCAGTGTGGGACTAGCGCTAAAGACCCAGTACTTC. It translates to CASSVGLALKTQYF. J is TRBJ2-5 and V is TRBV12-3 or TRBV12-4, with 10 bases fitting TRBD2. The CDR3 is 14 amino acids. V was pared by 5 bases and J by 6 bases, with 6 bases of the junction left unmatched.

This clone was recorded a few times. J is TRBJ2-5 and V is TRBV24-1; 8 bases line up with TRBD2. Germline-derived CDR1 and CDR2 are KGHDR and SFDVKD. Trimming took 4 bases from V and 5 from J; bases not matched to a gene: 11. The CDR3 has 16 amino acids. The CDR3 region is CATSEGGAGEGETQYF. As DNA, the CDR3 is TGTGCCACCAGTGAGGGGGGAGCGGGGGAAGGTGAGACCCAGTACTTC.

This clone was found many times. The chain has TRBV19 and TRBJ2-5; possibly TRBD1 or TRBD2 for D (6 bases each). Germline-derived CDR1 and CDR2 are LNHDA and SQIVND (reference sequence). The germline V and J ends were trimmed by 5 bases and 5 bases, with 15 bases remaining between them. The CDR3 runs 14 residues. The CDR3 loop reads CASSLQGGGETQYF. The CDR3 nucleotides read TGTGCCAGTAGTCTACAGGGCGGAGGGGAGACCCAGTACTTC.

In this sample, this clone turned up a few times. The V and J genes are TRBV6-9 and TRBJ2-1; D possibly corresponds to TRBD2 (5 bases). Germline CDR1 is MNHGY and CDR2 is SVAAGI. V was pared by 3 bases and J by 8 bases, with 11 bases between. This CDR3 comprises 13 residues. CDR3 nucleotide sequence: TGTGCCAGCAGTTACCGGTCCGGGGATGAGCAGTTCTTC. Its protein product is CASSYRSGDEQFF.